The next 25 T cell receptor beta chains were all read from a single sample in a study of T cell repertoires in cytomegalovirus infection. No antigen is known for these receptors. MiXCR, applied by TCRdb to the reads, yields one record per CDR3 protein. Of about 830,000 distinct CDR3 sequences listed, approximately 29% are singletons. The source was cultured CD8+ T cells from PBMCs, collected from culture after CMV antigen stimulation. The receptors here all came from a human donor in good health (CMV status not recorded). Some clones in this sample may be carry-over from other donors' samples.

This chain joins TRBV6-2 or TRBV6-3 and TRBJ2-7, with 10 positions matching TRBD1. Unmatched junction bases numbered 7, after V lost 4 bases and J lost 4 bases. The length of the CDR3 is 15 residues. Germline V gives CDR1 MNHEY, CDR2 SVGEGT. The CDR3 bases are TGTGCCAGCAGTTTGGCCGGGACAGGGGTTTACGAGCAGTACGTC. It is translated as CASSLAGTGVYEQYV.

Written as DNA, the CDR3 is TGTGCCAGCATCGGTGTCCGGGGAGCTTTCTTT. Translating gives CASIGVRGAFF. This sequence joins TRBV12-3 or TRBV12-4 and TRBJ1-1; D not resolved. The CDR3 contains 11 residues. With 7 bases removed from V and 10 bases from J, the gap between germline ends came to 13 bases.

This clonotype was seen a handful of times. The chain employs TRBV12-3 or TRBV12-4 and TRBJ2-7, with TRBD1 matching over 7 bases. The CDR3 covers 15 residues. V gave up 5 bases and J gave up 3 bases; unmatched junction bases: 10. The CDR3 region has the DNA TGTGCCAGCAGTACGACAGGGAAGAGGAACTACGAGCAGTACTTC. This translates into CASSTTGKRNYEQYF.

V and J are TRBV6-2 or TRBV6-3 and TRBJ1-1; D gene uncertain. Germline CDR1 is MNHEY and CDR2 is SVGEGT. Trimming took off 7 bases at V and 10 bases at J, with 25 bases between the two ends. The length of the CDR3 is 15 residues. The CDR3 region has the DNA TGTGCCAGCACCCCATCGCAGTCCTTCACATCTGGAGCTTTCTTT. Protein: CASTPSQSFTSGAFF.

V usage is TRBV6-1 and J usage is TRBJ2-7, with D possibly matching TRBD1 (5 bases). V lost 11 bases and J lost 0, with 14 bases in between. The germline V gene encodes CDR1 MNHNS and CDR2 SASEGT. The length of the CDR3 is 13 residues. CDR3 amino acids: CAAETASSYEQYF. The CDR3 coding sequence is TGTGCCGCGGAGACAGCGAGCTCCTACGAGCAGTACTTC.

This chain joins TRBV6-6 and TRBJ1-4; 8 bases fit TRBD1. CDR1 and CDR2 from the germline V gene are MNHNY and SVGAGI (reference sequence). J gave up 5 bases and V 6 bases, and 14 bases lay outside the gene matches. This CDR3 contains 17 residues. The CDR3 sequence is CASRPGQGLPGNEKLFF. The CDR3 DNA sequence: TGTGCCAGCAGGCCCGGACAGGGCTTACCAGGGAATGAAAAACTGTTTTTT.

The V call is TRBV6-5, the J call TRBJ1-6, with D tentatively TRBD1 (6 bases). The CDR3 consists of 16 residues. Germline lookup yields CDR1 MNHEY and CDR2 SVGAGI. V was cut by 6 bases and J by 6 bases, with 18 bases left in between. The CDR3 reads CASRTSRDTFNSPLHF. DNA for the CDR3: TGTGCCAGCAGAACCTCCCGGGACACCTTTAATTCACCCCTCCACTTT.

Points on this clonotype: Sequence at one end of the junction differs from germline and may be a read error. The chain links TRBV6-8 to TRBJ2-2, with a possible D match to TRBD1 (6 bases). CDR3 length equals 13 residues. CDR1 is MNHGY, CDR2 SAAAGT, per germline. The CDR3 is CVSSYEGDGELFF. The CDR3 DNA sequence: TGTGTCAGCAGTTACGAGGGGGACGGGGAGCTGTTTTTT.

Details on this clonotype: A read error may be the cause here, since a much bigger clone is one base away. The rearrangement links TRBV7-9 to TRBJ2-5, with D possibly being TRBD1 or TRBD2 (5 bases each). CDR1 and CDR2 from the germline V gene are SEHNR and FQNEAQ (reference sequence). The CDR3 spans 14 residues. V was shortened by 4 bases and J by 3 bases, with 12 bases between the two germline ends. The CDR3 DNA follows: TGTGCCAGCAGCTCTTACCGGGACGAAGAGACCCAGTACTTC. It encodes CASSSYRDEETQYF.

In its sample, this clonotype was seen a few times. The chain has TRBV7-2 and TRBJ1-6; D remains unclear. The length of the CDR3 is 14 residues. V was trimmed by 1 base and J by 4 bases, leaving 5 bases between them. CDR1 is SGHTA and CDR2 is FQGNSA in the germline V gene. The CDR3 region has the DNA TGTGCCAGCAGCTTAGTGCAGTATAATTCACCCCTCCACTTT. Protein: CASSLVQYNSPLHF.

This clonotype was seen many times. J is TRBJ2-5 and V is TRBV7-8; unclear D gene. V shed 1 base and J shed 5 bases, with 11 bases lying between them. Germline V gives CDR1 SGHVS, CDR2 FQNEAQ. The CDR3 has 14 residues. DNA of the CDR3: TGTGCCAGCAGCTTAGGGACGGGTCGGGAGACCCAGTACTTC. Translated: CASSLGTGRETQYF.

V usage is TRBV27 and J usage is TRBJ1-2, with D possibly TRBD1 on 6 matching bases. The CDR3 is made up of 13 amino acids. V lost 5 bases and J lost 3, with 10 bases in between. Germline V gene sequence: CDR1 MNHEY, CDR2 SMNVEV (reference sequence). Written as DNA, the CDR3 is TGTGCCAGCAGTCCAGGGGTCTACTATGGCTACACCTTC. It yields the protein CASSPGVYYGYTF.

J is TRBJ2-1 and V is TRBV18; D may be TRBD1 or TRBD2 (6 bases each). This CDR3 is 16 amino acids long. The germline V gene encodes CDR1 KGHSH and CDR2 LQKENI. With 3 bases removed from V and 8 bases from J, the gap between germline ends came to 20 bases. CDR3 amino acids: CASSPHPWGAGDEQFF. For the CDR3, the DNA is TGTGCCAGCTCACCCCACCCGTGGGGGGCGGGCGATGAGCAGTTCTTC.

This clonotype was seen just once. The CDR3 sequence is CASSQDPIQGGGELFF. The DNA of the CDR3 is TGCGCCAGCAGCCAAGATCCCATACAGGGTGGCGGGGAGCTGTTTTTT. The J gene is TRBJ2-2, the V gene TRBV4-1; tentatively, D is TRBD1 (6 bases). From germline, CDR1 is MGHRA and CDR2 YSYEKL. V dropped 0 bases and J dropped 7 bases, with 15 bases sitting between them. The CDR3 sequence is 16 residues long.

This clonotype turned up a few times. The chain uses TRBV6-1 and TRBJ2-4, with a weak D call TRBD1 (5 bases). The germline V gene encodes CDR1 MNHNS and CDR2 SASEGT. CDR3 length: 15 amino acids. Trimming stripped 0 bases from V and 0 bases from J, with 6 bases between. The chain's CDR3 is CASSEAGVAKNIQYF. In DNA, the CDR3 is TGTGCCAGCAGTGAAGCAGGGGTAGCCAAAAACATTCAGTACTTC.

This clonotype was found many times. The chain has TRBV7-6 and TRBJ2-6; no clear D. The V end lost 1 base, the J end lost 0 bases, and 10 bases lay between the germline ends. The CDR3 length is 17 residues. Per germline, CDR1 SGHVS and CDR2 FNYEAQ. The CDR3 region is CASSLGSSSSGANVLTF. The DNA of the CDR3 is TGTGCCAGCAGCTTAGGAAGTAGTAGCTCTGGGGCCAACGTCCTGACTTTC.

The chain combines TRBV7-8 with TRBJ1-1; TRBD1 is a possible D gene (5 bases). Trimming stripped 0 bases from V and 5 bases from J, with 13 bases between. The germline V gene encodes CDR1 SGHVS and CDR2 FQNEAQ. The CDR3 is 15 residues long. The CDR3 spells CASSLADTGVTEAFF. The CDR3 nucleotides read TGTGCCAGCAGCTTAGCCGATACAGGTGTTACTGAAGCTTTCTTT.

A word on this clonotype: This clone may be a read error of a much larger clone one base away. The gene calls are TRBV7-4 and TRBJ2-1; 9 bases agree with TRBD1. Per the germline V gene, CDR1 is SGHVT and CDR2 is SQSDAQ. CDR3 length equals 17 residues. CDR3 loop: CAGSSRMGQGRYNEQFF. The CDR3 DNA reads as TGTGCCGGCAGCTCAAGGATGGGACAGGGAAGATATAATGAGCAGTTCTTC.

The chain couples TRBV11-1 to TRBJ2-1; D might be TRBD1 (6 bases). This CDR3 comprises 15 residues. Per the germline V gene, CDR1 is SGHAT and CDR2 is FQDESV (reference sequence). The V end lost 2 bases, the J end lost 5 bases, and 13 bases lay between the germline ends. CDR3 bases: TGTGCCAGCAGCTTATTTGGGGGCTTAGACAATGAGCAGTTCTTC. Protein sequence: CASSLFGGLDNEQFF.

V is TRBV4-3 and J is TRBJ2-4, with 9 bases matching TRBD2. This CDR3 spans 20 amino acids. V dropped 0 bases and J dropped 0; count of bases not matched to a gene: 12. The germline CDR1 and CDR2 sequences are LGHNA and YSLEER. The DNA for the CDR3 is TGCGCCAGCAGCCAAGAGGGGGGGGCTAGCGGGGAACTAGCCAAAAACATTCAGTACTTC. It is translated as CASSQEGGASGELAKNIQYF.

This clonotype has only one observation. The V gene is TRBV2, the J gene TRBJ1-1, with TRBD1 as a possible D gene (5 bases). This CDR3 is built from 15 residues. Trimming took off 3 bases at V and 4 bases at J, with 15 bases between the two ends. Germline V CDR1 and CDR2: SNHLY, FYNNEI. The CDR3 DNA follows: TGTGCCAGCAGTGATGGGGGGGGGTATGGCACTGAAGCTTTCTTT. Translated, it gives CASSDGGGYGTEAFF.

The J gene is TRBJ1-5, the V gene TRBV4-3; no clear D. CDR1 and CDR2 from the germline V gene are LGHNA and YSLEER. V lost 2 bases and J lost 5, with 7 bases in between. CDR3 length: 13 residues. CDR3 sequence: CASSQNGHQPQHF. In DNA form, the CDR3 reads TGCGCCAGCAGCCAAAACGGACATCAGCCCCAGCATTTT.

The chain couples TRBV14 to TRBJ2-1; 8 bases are shared with TRBD2. Germline V gene data show CDR1 as SGHDN and CDR2 as FVKESK. The CDR3 loop spans 16 amino acids. The J segment lost 7 bases and the V segment lost 3 bases, leaving 11 bases of the junction unmatched. The CDR3 DNA reads TGTGCCAGCAGCCACCAAGCGGGGGAGAGCGAGAATGAGCAGTTCTTC. Its protein is CASSHQAGESENEQFF.

The chain joins TRBV27 to TRBJ2-7; 10 bases fit TRBD1. Germline-derived CDR1 and CDR2 are MNHEY and SMNVEV (reference sequence). V dropped 0 bases and J dropped 6; count of bases not matched to a gene: 5. CDR3 size: 15 residues. In DNA, the CDR3 is TGTGCCAGCAGTTTATCAGGGACAGGGGTCGGCGAGCAGTACGTC. Translation gives CASSLSGTGVGEQYV.

This clonotype has ten or more counts. The J gene is TRBJ2-7, the V gene TRBV7-2; TRBD2 might be the D (6 bases). V shed 1 base and J shed 0 bases, with 13 bases lying between them. In germline, CDR1 is SGHTA, CDR2 FQGNSA. This CDR3 has 16 amino acids. CDR3 DNA sequence: TGTGCCAGCAGCTTAGGGGGGGTAGCGGTCTCCTACGAGCAGTACTTC. Encoded protein: CASSLGGVAVSYEQYF.